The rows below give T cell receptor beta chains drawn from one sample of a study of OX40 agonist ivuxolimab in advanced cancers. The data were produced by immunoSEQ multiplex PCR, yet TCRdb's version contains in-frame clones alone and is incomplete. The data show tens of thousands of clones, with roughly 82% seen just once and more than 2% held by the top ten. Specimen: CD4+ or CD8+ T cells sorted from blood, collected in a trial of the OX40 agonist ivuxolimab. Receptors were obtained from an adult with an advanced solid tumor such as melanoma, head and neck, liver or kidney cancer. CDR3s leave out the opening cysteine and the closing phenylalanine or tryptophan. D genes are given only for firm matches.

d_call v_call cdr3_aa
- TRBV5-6 ASSLDQQGVREQF
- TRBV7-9 ASSGGGYGYT
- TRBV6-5 ASSHYYEQY
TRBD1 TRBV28 ASSLTGADTQY
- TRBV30 AWNWGTEAF
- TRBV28 ASSFLQTSYEQY
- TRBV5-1 ASSLGGLAYSYNEQF
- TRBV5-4 ASSLDTASTDTQY
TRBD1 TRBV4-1 ASSTRSRGTGDDEQY
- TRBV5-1 ASSLEGHYEQY
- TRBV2 ASSEVDEGGYT
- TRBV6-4 ASSKTRTEAF
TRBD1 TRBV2 ASCQLGTGPQNEQF
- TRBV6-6 ASSYRGGNTGELF
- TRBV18 ASSPLPPTYQETQY
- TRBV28 ASSLGHDYGYT
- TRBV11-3 ASSSDGAPGTTPI
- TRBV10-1 ASSESDGLEEQF
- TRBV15 ATSRPGLGTDTQY
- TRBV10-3 AISEDRPIHQPQH